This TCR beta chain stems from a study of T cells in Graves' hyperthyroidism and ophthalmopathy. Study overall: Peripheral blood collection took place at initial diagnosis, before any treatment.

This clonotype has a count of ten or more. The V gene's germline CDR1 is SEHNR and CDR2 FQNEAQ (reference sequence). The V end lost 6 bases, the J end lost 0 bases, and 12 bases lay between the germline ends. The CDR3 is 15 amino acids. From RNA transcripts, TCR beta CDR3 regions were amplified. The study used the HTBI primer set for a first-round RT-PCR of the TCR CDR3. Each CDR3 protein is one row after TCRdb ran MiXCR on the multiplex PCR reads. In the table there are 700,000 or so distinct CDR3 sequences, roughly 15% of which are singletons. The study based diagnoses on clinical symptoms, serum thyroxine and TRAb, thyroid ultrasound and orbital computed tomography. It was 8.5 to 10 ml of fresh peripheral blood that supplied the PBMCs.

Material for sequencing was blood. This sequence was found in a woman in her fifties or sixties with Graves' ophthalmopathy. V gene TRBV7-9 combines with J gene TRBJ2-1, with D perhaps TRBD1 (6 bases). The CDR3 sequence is CASSTGFSSYNEQFF. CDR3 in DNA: TGTGCCAGCAGTACAGGGTTCAGCTCCTACAATGAGCAGTTCTTC.